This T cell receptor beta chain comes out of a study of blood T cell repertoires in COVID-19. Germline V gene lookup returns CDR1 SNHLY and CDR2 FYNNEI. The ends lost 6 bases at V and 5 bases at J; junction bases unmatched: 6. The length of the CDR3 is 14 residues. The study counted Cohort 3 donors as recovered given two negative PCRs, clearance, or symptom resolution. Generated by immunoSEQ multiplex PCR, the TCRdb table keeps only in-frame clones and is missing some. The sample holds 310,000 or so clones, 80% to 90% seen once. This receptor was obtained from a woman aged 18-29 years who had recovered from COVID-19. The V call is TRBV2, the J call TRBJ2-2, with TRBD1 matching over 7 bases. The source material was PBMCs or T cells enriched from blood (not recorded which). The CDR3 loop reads CASRDLQGTGELFF. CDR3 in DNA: TGTGCCAGCAGGGACCTACAGGGGACCGGGGAGCTGTTTTTT.